One sample yielded the 29 T cell receptor beta chains listed below, sequenced in a study of identical twins. TCRdb passed the 5' RACE reads through MiXCR, listing each CDR3 protein once. The sample holds roughly 490,000 distinct CDR3 sequences, around 15% seen once. These same records also appear under a second study, on yellow fever vaccine responses in identical twins.

Specimen: CD4+ T cells sorted from blood. The receptors were sampled from a woman aged 18-29 years in good health.

The CDR3 region is CASSLISASSYEQYF. The CDR3 DNA reads TGTGCCAGCAGTTTAATCTCCGCCAGCTCCTACGAGCAGTACTTC. The chain joins TRBV12-3 or TRBV12-4 to TRBJ2-7; D is unclear. The CDR3 contains 15 residues. The ends were cut back, 2 bases at V and 0 bases at J, with 11 bases in the middle.

This clonotype showed up just a few times. The rearrangement uses TRBV6-2 or TRBV6-3 and TRBJ2-5; D remains unclear. Germline V gene lookup returns CDR1 MNHEY and CDR2 SVGEGT. The V gene lost 6 bases and the J gene lost 4 bases, with 9 bases spanning the gap. The CDR3 covers 12 residues. The CDR3 loop reads CASSTSTETQYF. The CDR3 DNA follows: TGTGCCAGCAGCACTTCGACAGAGACCCAGTACTTC.

Many counts were recorded for this clonotype. J is TRBJ1-3 and V is TRBV6-6, with a possible D match to TRBD1 (5 bases). There are 12 residues in the CDR3. Germline V gives CDR1 MNHNY, CDR2 SVGAGI (reference sequence). Trimming took off 6 bases at V and 8 bases at J, with 11 bases between the two ends. The CDR3 reads CASSPGGDTIYF. CDR3 nucleotides: TGTGCCAGCAGCCCCGGGGGGGACACCATATATTTT.

The V gene is TRBV7-3, the J gene TRBJ1-1; D remains ambiguous. CDR1 and CDR2 (germline): SGHTA, FQGTGA. V lost 5 bases, J lost 0 bases, and 13 bases lay in between. The CDR3 has 15 residues. CDR3 sequence: CASSPSRLMNTEAFF. CDR3 nucleotides: TGTGCCAGCAGCCCGAGTCGGCTGATGAACACTGAAGCTTTCTTT.

There are many counts of this clonotype. This rearrangement joins TRBV18 to TRBJ2-4, with 7 nucleotides matching TRBD1. After removal of 3 bases from V and 1 base from J, the junction contained 9 bases not matched to a gene. The CDR3 contains 17 residues. Germline loops: CDR1 KGHSH, CDR2 LQKENI. CDR3 protein: CASSPSTGVAAKNIQYF. The CDR3 DNA reads TGTGCCAGCTCACCCTCCACAGGGGTTGCCGCCAAAAACATTCAGTACTTC. The full variable domain, its missing parts supplied by reference TRBV18 and TRBJ2-4, is NAGVMQNPRHLVRRRGQEARLRCSPMKGHSHVYWYRQLPEEGLKFMVYLQKENIIDESGMPKERFSAEFPKEGPSILRIQQVVRGDSAAYFCASSPSTGVAAKNIQYFGAGTRLSVL.

V gene TRBV28 combines with J gene TRBJ1-2, with 11 bases identical to TRBD1. The CDR3 length is 14 residues. With V trimmed by 8 bases and J by 4 bases, 6 bases remained unmatched. The germline V gene encodes CDR1 MDHEN and CDR2 SYDVKM. The CDR3 region has the DNA TGTGCCAGCGGACAGGGGGCGCGTGCCTATGGCTACACCTTC. The encoded protein is CASGQGARAYGYTF.

This clonotype was seen more than once but under ten times. V gene TRBV10-3 combines with J gene TRBJ1-5, with a possible D match to TRBD1 (5 bases). This CDR3 is built from 13 residues. Germline V gene sequence: CDR1 ENHRY, CDR2 SYGVKD. The V gene lost 0 bases and the J gene lost 16 bases, with 16 bases spanning the gap. The CDR3 reads CAISESGAGRVHF. Written as DNA, the CDR3 is TGTGCCATCAGTGAGTCTGGCGCAGGGAGGGTCCATTTT.

This clonotype was seen many times. V usage is TRBV5-1 and J usage is TRBJ1-6; perhaps TRBD1 as D (5 bases). Per the germline V gene, CDR1 is SGHRS and CDR2 is YFSETQ. CDR3 size: 16 residues. V lost 1 base and J lost 1, with 9 bases in between. Here the CDR3 reads CASSLRGESYNSPLHF. The CDR3 DNA is TGCGCCAGCAGCTTGAGGGGCGAGTCCTATAATTCACCCCTCCACTTT.

This chain uses TRBV4-3 with TRBJ2-2; D is uncertain. Germline assignment: CDR1 LGHNA and CDR2 YSLEER. V was shortened by 0 bases and J by 4 bases, with 12 bases between the two germline ends. The CDR3 consists of 16 residues. DNA of the CDR3: TGCGCCAGCAGCCAAGATTCGGTCCCGACCACCGGGGAGCTGTTTTTT. As protein: CASSQDSVPTTGELFF.

In its sample, this clonotype was seen a few times. The chain carries TRBV3-1 and TRBJ1-1, with D unresolved. The CDR3 has 14 residues. Between the trimmed V and J ends, which lost 4 bases and 0 bases, there was a span of 9 bases. Germline-derived CDR1 and CDR2 are LGHDT and YNNKEL (reference sequence). CDR3 in DNA: TGTGCCAGCAGCCGTAGTCACATGAACACTGAAGCTTTCTTT. It codes for CASSRSHMNTEAFF.

This clonotype turned up a few times. The chain is built from TRBV20-1 and TRBJ2-1, with 8 bases fitting TRBD2. Germline trimming cut 0 bases from V and 0 bases from J; bases unmatched to any gene: 10. The V gene's germline CDR1 is DFQATT and CDR2 SNEGSKA (reference sequence). The CDR3 has 18 residues. CDR3 loop: CSARELERESRSYNEQFF. DNA for the CDR3: TGCAGTGCTAGAGAGCTCGAGCGGGAGTCCCGCTCCTACAATGAGCAGTTCTTC.

This clonotype was observed a few times. The rearrangement joins TRBV7-9 to TRBJ2-1; D unclear. This CDR3 spans 15 amino acids. V was trimmed by 5 bases and J by 0 bases, leaving 11 bases between them. Germline lookup yields CDR1 SEHNR and CDR2 FQNEAQ (reference sequence). The CDR3 DNA is TGTGCCAGCAGCCCCCAGGACGGCTCCTACAATGAGCAGTTCTTC. This sequence encodes CASSPQDGSYNEQFF.

The rearrangement joins TRBV11-2 to TRBJ2-3; a weak D match, TRBD2 (5 bases). This CDR3 spans 17 amino acids. V lost 0 bases and J 0 bases, leaving 13 bases between the germline ends. Germline CDR1 and CDR2: SGHAT and FQNNGV. The CDR3 spells CASSLEGIALSTDTQYF. CDR3 sequence (DNA): TGTGCCAGCAGCTTAGAAGGAATAGCGCTAAGCACAGATACGCAGTATTTT.

This clonotype has a handful of counts. V gene TRBV11-2 combines with J gene TRBJ2-2; D may be TRBD1 or TRBD2 (6 bases each). Germline CDR1 SGHAT, CDR2 FQNNGV. CDR3 size: 18 residues. V lost 0 bases and J 1 base, leaving 15 bases between the germline ends. The CDR3 coding sequence is TGTGCCAGCAGCTTAGATCCCCTCGGGGGCATGAACACCGGGGAGCTGTTTTTT. It is translated as CASSLDPLGGMNTGELFF.

The chain employs TRBV3-1 and TRBJ2-2, with 8 bases identical to TRBD2. With 3 bases clipped from V and 3 bases from J, the junction kept 6 bases outside the gene matches. Germline V gene lookup returns CDR1 LGHDT and CDR2 YNNKEL (reference sequence). The CDR3 consists of 16 residues. The CDR3 spells CASSQAGTSHTGELFF. The CDR3 nucleotides read TGTGCCAGCAGCCAGGCCGGGACTAGTCACACCGGGGAGCTGTTTTTT.

The chain is built from TRBV5-1 and TRBJ2-7; D unresolved. CDR3 length: 16 amino acids. CDR1 is SGHRS, CDR2 YFSETQ, per germline. V lost 4 bases and J lost 0, with 17 bases in between. The DNA for the CDR3 is TGCGCCAGCAGCATTCAGACCGACCCAAGCTCCTACGAGCAGTACTTC. Translation gives CASSIQTDPSSYEQYF.

This clonotype was seen a handful of times. The chain recombines TRBV20-1 with TRBJ2-1; the D gene is possibly TRBD1 (5 bases). The CDR3 is made up of 13 amino acids. V was cut by 1 base and J by 3 bases, with 7 bases left in between. CDR1 is DFQATT, CDR2 SNEGSKA, per germline (reference sequence). The CDR3 DNA reads TGCAGTGCTAGAGTTGACAGCTACAATGAGCAGTTCTTC. Residues: CSARVDSYNEQFF.

This clonotype was detected a few times. The chain combines TRBV24-1 with TRBJ2-1, with D possibly TRBD2 on 6 matching bases. In germline, CDR1 is KGHDR, CDR2 SFDVKD. The germline V and J ends were trimmed by 8 bases and 1 base, with 11 bases remaining between them. The CDR3 has 14 residues. The CDR3 sequence is CATNGSGSYNEQFF. CDR3 bases: TGTGCCACCAACGGGAGTGGGTCCTACAATGAGCAGTTCTTC.

This chain joins TRBV29-1 and TRBJ2-1; D not resolved. CDR3 length equals 14 residues. Germline V lookup: CDR1 SQVTM, CDR2 ANQGSEA. V was cut by 4 bases and J by 5 bases, with 15 bases left in between. As DNA, the CDR3 is TGCAGCGTTGGAGCCAGAATATCCAACAATGAGCAGTTCTTC. Residues: CSVGARISNNEQFF.

The J gene is TRBJ2-1, the V gene TRBV30; 7 nucleotides match TRBD2. J was trimmed by 0 bases and V by 2 bases; bases with no gene match: 7. The length of the CDR3 is 16 residues. Germline-derived CDR1 and CDR2 are GTSNPN and SVGIG (reference sequence). CDR3 amino acids: CAWSHLGGSSYNEQFF. The CDR3 region has the DNA TGTGCCTGGAGTCACCTCGGGGGGAGCTCCTACAATGAGCAGTTCTTC.

This clonotype was counted only a few times. The chain combines TRBV15 with TRBJ2-5; D is ambiguous. Germline values: CDR1 LNHNV, CDR2 YYDKDF (reference sequence). Trimming removed 5 bases from V and 0 bases from J, with 4 bases in between. This CDR3 comprises 12 residues. For the CDR3, the DNA is TGTGCCACCAGCGGGTACCAAGAGACCCAGTACTTC. This translates into CATSGYQETQYF.

The chain is built from TRBV4-1 and TRBJ2-1, with D possibly matching TRBD2 (5 bases). The CDR3 covers 16 residues. Germline CDR1 is MGHRA and CDR2 is YSYEKL. The V and J ends lost 2 bases and 0 bases respectively, with 11 bases between them. The CDR3 region has the DNA TGCGCCAGCAGCCAACTGGACTTACTCTCCTACAATGAGCAGTTCTTC. It translates to CASSQLDLLSYNEQFF.

This clonotype was counted between two and nine times. This chain connects TRBV12-3 or TRBV12-4 to TRBJ2-5; 8 bases line up with TRBD1. Trimming removed 3 bases from V and 2 bases from J; junction bases left unmatched: 8. CDR3 size: 16 residues. CDR3 sequence reads: CASSFRGGQVQETQYF. The CDR3 DNA reads TGTGCCAGCAGTTTTAGAGGGGGACAGGTTCAAGAGACCCAGTACTTC.

The chain uses TRBV27 and TRBJ2-2, with 11 bases matching TRBD2. The V gene end was trimmed by 6 bases and the J gene end by 6 bases; junction bases not matched to a gene: 9. CDR1 is MNHEY, CDR2 SMNVEV, per germline (reference sequence). This CDR3 is built from 16 residues. The CDR3 is CASSPRELAGAGELFF. In nucleotides, the CDR3 is TGTGCCAGCAGCCCTAGGGAACTAGCGGGAGCCGGGGAGCTGTTTTTT.

This chain uses TRBV29-1 with TRBJ2-1; 8 nucleotides match TRBD2. J lost 6 bases, V lost 6 bases, and 10 bases had no gene match. Germline V CDR1 and CDR2: SQVTM, ANQGSEA. This CDR3 spans 14 amino acids. Written as DNA, the CDR3 is TGCAGCGTACTCTTAGCGGGATTGGGCAATGAGCAGTTCTTC. It is translated as CSVLLAGLGNEQFF.

The V gene is TRBV20-1, the J gene TRBJ2-1; 8 bases are a match to TRBD2. Trimming removed 8 bases from V and 8 bases from J; junction bases left unmatched: 11. The length of the CDR3 is 13 residues. The V gene's germline CDR1 is DFQATT and CDR2 SNEGSKA (reference sequence). The CDR3 region has the DNA TGCAGTAACGCGGGACTAGTGATCGATGAGCAGTTCTTC. It encodes CSNAGLVIDEQFF.

This clonotype was detected a few times. The chain carries TRBV4-3 and TRBJ1-2, with a weak D call TRBD1 (5 bases). Per germline, CDR1 LGHNA and CDR2 YSLEER. There are 14 residues in the CDR3. V lost 4 bases and J lost 7, with 16 bases in between. CDR3 sequence (DNA): TGCGCCAGCAGCCTAGCGGGCAGGGAGGGTGGCTACACCTTC. Amino acids: CASSLAGREGGYTF.

The rearrangement uses TRBV12-3 or TRBV12-4 and TRBJ2-5; TRBD1 agrees at 11 bases. CDR3 length equals 14 residues. V trimming: 6 bases; J trimming: 4 bases; junction bases outside the gene matches: 4. The CDR3 nucleotides read TGTGCCAGCAGAGAAGGACAGGGGGCAGAGACCCAGTACTTC. This sequence encodes CASREGQGAETQYF.

The chain is built from TRBV7-8 and TRBJ2-5; TRBD2 matches 16 bases. V lost 5 bases to trimming and J lost 6 bases; unmatched junction nucleotides: 12. Germline V gene sequence: CDR1 SGHVS, CDR2 FQNEAQ. The CDR3 loop spans 18 amino acids. DNA of the CDR3: TGTGCCAGCAGCCAGGGACTAGCGGGAGGGGTCGAACGGAAGACCCAGTACTTC. The encoded protein is CASSQGLAGGVERKTQYF.